This T cell receptor beta chain was sequenced for a study of T-cell memory formation after mild COVID-19. Study-wide results and limits: Still unconfirmed is whether the second-wave clones peaking on day 37 recognized SARS-CoV-2. The CD4+ clones that contracted clustered mainly within CM and EM, and the CD8+ clones concentrated in EMRA.

This CDR3 is 15 amino acids long. Trimming cost V 2 bases and J 7 bases, with 12 bases left between them. Germline loops: CDR1 SGHVS, CDR2 FNYEAQ. As to this clonotype: What it binds is not known.

TCRdb re-called the 5' RACE reads with MiXCR, one entry per CDR3 protein. The table has about 110,000 distinct CDR3 sequences, about 18% seen once. The sequence was collected from a man aged 18 to 30 who had mild COVID-19 (a few samples of this study predate the infection). Cell type and time point are not known. This sequence joins TRBV7-6 and TRBJ1-6; D not resolved. Material: PBMCs or a T cell subset sorted from them (not recorded which). The CDR3 protein is CASSLRRGGNSPLHF. CDR3 in DNA: TGTGCCAGCAGCTTACGGCGGGGTGGGAATTCACCCCTCCACTTT.